This T cell receptor beta chain was sequenced for a study of blood T cell repertoires in COVID-19. Study overall: Spain, Italy and the United States supplied samples that represented acute and convalescent COVID-19. PBMCs, B-cell-depleted T cells, or T cells provided the cDNA or gDNA that made up the material.

Germline V CDR1 and CDR2: SNHLY, FYNNEI. The CDR3 has 14 amino acids. Trimming removed 6 bases from V and 7 bases from J, with 17 bases in between. Original handling: How many nucleated cells were present was estimated from reference gene primer amplification. Repertoires were generated with immunoSEQ multiplex PCR, while TCRdb's copy carries only in-frame clones and drops some. The D gene and trimming were derived from the DNA, and the V and J assignments and clone size from that table. This table has 390,000 or so clones, approximately 90% appearing once. This receptor was obtained from a woman under 40 with active or convalescent COVID-19. The sample taken for sequencing was peripheral blood. The V call is TRBV2, the J call TRBJ2-3, with D tentatively TRBD1 (6 bases). The CDR3 sequence is CASRAQGVYNTQYF. Written as DNA, the CDR3 is TGTGCCAGCAGGGCACAGGGCGTCTATAATACGCAGTATTTT. Together with reference TRBV2 and TRBJ2-3, the CDR3 gives the full variable domain: EPEVTQTPSHQVTQMGQEVILRCVPISNHLYFYWYRQILGQKVEFLVSFYNNEISEKSEIFDDQFSVERPDGSNFTLKIRSTKLEDSAMYFCASRAQGVYNTQYFGPGTRLTVL.